One sample yielded the 14 T cell receptor beta chains listed below, sequenced in a study of cytomegalovirus exposure and HLA in healthy donors. PCR was performed using 60 Vbeta and 13 Jbeta primers. The method was immunoSEQ multiplex PCR; TCRdb's version includes in-frame clones alone and lacks a portion of them. The sample records roughly 280,000 clones, roughly 70% being singletons. The sample consisted of PBMCs. The source of these receptors is a female donor in good health and CMV-seronegative.

The chain links TRBV15 to TRBJ2-1; no reliable D call. CDR3 length: 12 residues. Germline CDR1 and CDR2: LNHNV and YYDKDF (reference sequence). V lost 3 bases and J 6 bases, leaving 6 bases between the germline ends. Here the CDR3 DNA reads TGTGCCACCAGCAGGGAGCCCAATGAGCAGTTCTTC. It is translated as CATSREPNEQFF.

V and J are TRBV12-2 and TRBJ2-2; the table gives TRBD1 as D, unverified against the DNA. TRBV12-2 is assigned pseudogene status. The CDR3 is made up of 17 amino acids. The CDR3 is CASRLLTAAFNTGELFF. As DNA, the CDR3 is TGTGCAAGTCGCTTATTAACAGCCGCCTTTAACACCGGGGAGCTGTTTTTT.

This clone has more than one count but fewer than ten. This chain links TRBV7-8 with TRBJ1-5, with TRBD1 matching over 7 bases. Germline CDR1 is SGHVS and CDR2 is FQNEAQ. This CDR3 has 15 amino acids. The V gene end was trimmed by 5 bases and the J gene end by 3 bases; junction bases not matched to a gene: 7. CDR3 region: CASSPWTGLNQPQHF. CDR3 in DNA: TGTGCCAGCAGCCCGTGGACAGGCCTCAATCAGCCCCAGCATTTT.

In this sample, this clone turned up a few times. V gene TRBV30 combines with J gene TRBJ2-5; weak D call: TRBD2 (5 bases). The CDR3 is made up of 11 amino acids. The V end was cut by 3 bases, the J end by 4 bases, with 6 bases between. From germline, CDR1 is GTSNPN and CDR2 SVGIG (reference sequence). DNA for the CDR3: TGTGCCTGGAGGGAGGCAGAGACCCAGTACTTC. It encodes CAWREAETQYF.

This chain uses TRBV28 with TRBJ1-1, with 7 bases aligning to TRBD1. Trimming removed 7 bases from V and 2 bases from J; junction bases left unmatched: 7. The germline V gene has CDR1 MDHEN and CDR2 SYDVKM. The CDR3 covers 14 residues. DNA for the CDR3: TGTGCCAGCATCCAGACAGGGAGCAACACTGAAGCTTTCTTT. The encoded protein is CASIQTGSNTEAFF.

The J gene is TRBJ2-1, the V gene TRBV28; 12 bases map to TRBD2. This CDR3 contains 15 residues. After removal of 5 bases from V and 8 bases from J, the junction contained 7 bases not matched to a gene. Per the germline V gene, CDR1 is MDHEN and CDR2 is SYDVKM. CDR3 sequence: CASSLTSGRLYEQFF. CDR3 nucleotides: TGTGCCAGCAGTCTCACTAGCGGGAGGTTGTATGAGCAGTTCTTC.

This rearrangement joins TRBV5-8 to TRBJ2-3; TRBD2 matches at 12 bases. The CDR3 is made up of 15 amino acids. V shed 1 base and J 5 bases; nucleotides not matched to a gene: 2. Germline-derived CDR1 and CDR2 are SGHTS and YDEGEE. The CDR3 nucleotides read TGTGCCAGCAGCTTGCCTAGCGGGAGGGGAGATACGCAGTATTTT. This translates into CASSLPSGRGDTQYF.

V and J are TRBV10-1 and TRBJ2-2, with TRBD2 matching over 9 bases. This CDR3 has 16 residues. With 3 bases clipped from V and 7 bases from J, the junction kept 9 bases outside the gene matches. Germline CDR1 reads WNHNN; CDR2 reads SYGVQD (reference sequence). DNA for the CDR3: TGCGCCAGCAGTGATGAACTTCGCGGGAGGGGCGGGGAGCTGTTTTTT. It yields the protein CASSDELRGRGGELFF.

This clone has just a few counts. Written as DNA, the CDR3 is TGTGCCAGCAGCCACGACGCGGGCTATGGCTACACCTTC. Translation: CASSHDAGYGYTF. This rearrangement joins TRBV14 to TRBJ1-2; D is unresolved. The CDR3 consists of 13 residues. Germline V CDR1 and CDR2: SGHDN, FVKESK. Trimming left V 3 bases short and J 4 bases short, with 9 bases between. The complete variable domain, with remaining parts taken from reference TRBV14 and TRBJ1-2, reads EAGVTQFPSHSVIEKGQTVTLRCDPISGHDNLYWYRRVMGKEIKFLLHFVKESKQDESGMPNNRFLAERTGGTYSTLKVQPAELEDSGVYFCASSHDAGYGYTFGSGTRLTVV.

The gene calls are TRBV7-3 and TRBJ2-1; 11 bases map to TRBD2. The CDR3 has 16 amino acids. J gave up 5 bases and V 4 bases, and 7 bases lay outside the gene matches. In germline, CDR1 is SGHTA, CDR2 FQGTGA. CDR3 protein: CASSYLTSGGNNEQFF. CDR3 sequence (DNA): TGTGCCAGCAGCTACCTCACTAGCGGGGGTAACAATGAGCAGTTCTTC.

This sequence joins TRBV27 and TRBJ2-1, with D possibly matching TRBD1 (6 bases). Per the germline V gene, CDR1 is MNHEY and CDR2 is SMNVEV (reference sequence). The CDR3 is 18 amino acids. Trimming took off 3 bases at V and 1 base at J, with 19 bases between the two ends. CDR3 coding DNA: TGTGCCAGCAGTTTGGGGGCAAAGACTCGAACGTCCTACAATGAGCAGTTCTTC. As protein: CASSLGAKTRTSYNEQFF.

This chain uses TRBV2 with TRBJ1-2; 7 bases align to TRBD1. CDR1 is SNHLY and CDR2 is FYNNEI in the germline V gene. The CDR3 length is 14 residues. V dropped 3 bases and J dropped 4; count of bases not matched to a gene: 5. CDR3 loop: CASSEVPGGYGYTF. The CDR3 DNA sequence: TGTGCCAGCAGTGAGGTCCCAGGGGGCTATGGCTACACCTTC.

This clone has just a few counts. As DNA, the CDR3 is TGTGCCAGCAGTGCTTTGCAGGGGGCGGGAAACATTCAGTACTTC. Its translation is CASSALQGAGNIQYF. V usage is TRBV2 and J usage is TRBJ2-4, with TRBD1 matching over 8 bases. This CDR3 comprises 15 residues. Germline V gene lookup returns CDR1 SNHLY and CDR2 FYNNEI. After removal of 4 bases from V and 6 bases from J, the junction contained 8 bases not matched to a gene.

The gene calls are TRBV5-1 and TRBJ2-2, with TRBD2 matching over 7 bases. Per germline, CDR1 SGHRS and CDR2 YFSETQ. The CDR3 sequence is 16 residues long. V gave up 3 bases and J gave up 3 bases; unmatched junction bases: 8. CDR3 protein: CASSWGMTSYTGELFF. In nucleotides, the CDR3 is TGCGCCAGCAGCTGGGGGATGACTAGCTACACCGGGGAGCTGTTTTTT.